Below, 2 T cell receptor beta chains from the same sample are listed, as sequenced in a study of cytomegalovirus exposure and HLA in healthy donors. Both 60 Vbeta primers and 13 Jbeta primers went into the PCR. Produced via immunoSEQ multiplex PCR; TCRdb's table is partial and in-frame only. This table holds roughly 80,000 clones, roughly two thirds found once. Material: PBMCs. The receptors here all came from a man between 60 and 75 years old in good health and CMV-seropositive.

V and J are TRBV4-1 and TRBJ2-7; D is perhaps TRBD1 (6 bases). The germline V gene has CDR1 MGHRA and CDR2 YSYEKL. The CDR3 totals 15 residues. The V end lost 1 base, the J end lost 6 bases, and 16 bases lay between the germline ends. Written as DNA, the CDR3 is TGCGCCAGCAGCCAAGTTAAGGACAGTCTGGTCGAGCAGTACTTC. Amino acids: CASSQVKDSLVEQYF.

The chain uses TRBV7-9 and TRBJ2-5; 7 bases fit TRBD2. The CDR3 covers 14 residues. J lost 2 bases, V lost 5 bases, and 5 bases had no gene match. Germline V gene data show CDR1 as SEHNR and CDR2 as FQNEAQ (reference sequence). DNA of the CDR3: TGTGCCAGCAGCAGGGGACTACAACAAGAGACCCAGTACTTC. Its translation: CASSRGLQQETQYF.